These 22 T cell receptor beta chains were all obtained from the same sample, sequenced in a study of cytomegalovirus exposure and HLA in healthy donors. A multiplex PCR was run with 60 Vbeta primers and 13 Jbeta primers. TCRdb's copy holds only in-frame clones and misses some; the assay was immunoSEQ multiplex PCR. The data show approximately 150,000 clones, with roughly 87% seen just once and 4.1% held by the top ten. The specimen was PBMCs. All receptors come from a man in his fifties or sixties in good health and CMV-seropositive.

This chain links TRBV2 with TRBJ2-6; 7 positions match TRBD1. CDR1 and CDR2 (germline): SNHLY, FYNNEI. V shed 5 bases, J shed 1 base, and the junction held 11 bases outside the gene matches. The CDR3 contains 18 residues. The CDR3 protein is CASSYSDRLGSGANVLTF. The CDR3 DNA sequence: TGTGCCAGCAGTTATTCGGACAGGTTGGGTTCTGGGGCCAACGTCCTGACTTTC. The variable domain in full, completed from reference TRBV2 and TRBJ2-6, reads EPEVTQTPSHQVTQMGQEVILRCVPISNHLYFYWYRQILGQKVEFLVSFYNNEISEKSEIFDDQFSVERPDGSNFTLKIRSTKLEDSAMYFCASSYSDRLGSGANVLTFGAGSRLTVL.

This chain links TRBV7-6 with TRBJ2-3; 8 nucleotides line up with TRBD2. The germline CDR1 and CDR2 sequences are SGHVS and FNYEAQ. With 1 base clipped from V and 1 base from J, the junction kept 7 bases outside the gene matches. The CDR3 extends over 17 amino acids. The CDR3 DNA sequence: TGTGCCAGCAGCTTAGTTGGGGTTAGCGGGGGCACAGATACGCAGTATTTT. Residues: CASSLVGVSGGTDTQYF.

This chain uses TRBV2 with TRBJ2-7, with D perhaps matching TRBD1 (6 bases). V was clipped by 6 bases and J by 5 bases, with 11 bases between them. The CDR3 loop spans 12 amino acids. The germline CDR1 and CDR2 sequences are SNHLY and FYNNEI. CDR3 in DNA: TGTGCCAGCAGACAACAGGGAAACGAGCAGTACTTC. This gives the protein CASRQQGNEQYF.

The chain joins TRBV4-1 to TRBJ1-1; 7 bases fit TRBD1. V gave up 0 bases and J gave up 5 bases; unmatched junction bases: 6. The CDR3 is 15 residues long. CDR1 MGHRA and CDR2 YSYEKL come from the germline V gene. The DNA for the CDR3 is TGCGCCAGCAGCCAAGATCAGGGGGTAGGAACTGAAGCTTTCTTT. Translating gives CASSQDQGVGTEAFF.

This clone was seen a single time. V usage is TRBV6-1 and J usage is TRBJ1-3; 7 bases fit TRBD1. Trimming cost V 3 bases and J 0 bases; bases outside gene matches: 5. There are 16 residues in the CDR3. Per the germline V gene, CDR1 is MNHNS and CDR2 is SASEGT. CDR3 bases: TGTGCCAGCAGTGACCCGGGACAGCGCTCTGGAAACACCATATATTTT. It is translated as CASSDPGQRSGNTIYF.

V gene TRBV13 combines with J gene TRBJ1-2; weak D call: TRBD1 (5 bases). Germline values: CDR1 PRHDT, CDR2 FYEKMQ (reference sequence). Between the trimmed V and J ends, which lost 4 bases and 8 bases, there was a span of 14 bases. This CDR3 spans 13 amino acids. The CDR3 DNA follows: TGTGCCAGCAGCTCGGGACTGACCGGCGGCTACACCTTC. This codes for CASSSGLTGGYTF.

The rearrangement links TRBV7-2 to TRBJ1-1, with TRBD1 as a possible D gene (6 bases). Trimming cost V 5 bases and J 5 bases, with 15 bases left between them. This CDR3 is built from 14 residues. The germline CDR1 and CDR2 sequences are SGHTA and FQGNSA. In nucleotides, the CDR3 is TGTGCCAGCAGCCTACAGGGACTACCAACTGAAGCTTTCTTT. Translating it yields CASSLQGLPTEAFF.

The gene calls are TRBV7-8 and TRBJ1-4; D not certain. The CDR3 has 12 amino acids. Germline loops: CDR1 SGHVS, CDR2 FQNEAQ. V lost 6 bases and J lost 6, with 8 bases in between. The CDR3 protein is CASSYTYEKLFF. As DNA, the CDR3 is TGTGCCAGCAGTTACACCTATGAAAAACTGTTTTTT.

The chain uses TRBV7-9 and TRBJ2-5; 7 nucleotides line up with TRBD2. Losses at the gene ends were 4 bases for V and 1 base for J; bases not matched to a gene: 9. The germline V gene has CDR1 SEHNR and CDR2 FQNEAQ (reference sequence). The CDR3 has 16 amino acids. The CDR3 region is CASSSRLGTTQETQYF. As DNA, the CDR3 is TGTGCCAGCAGCTCCAGACTCGGGACTACCCAAGAGACCCAGTACTTC.

The chain carries TRBV7-2 and TRBJ2-3; 12 positions match TRBD1. CDR1 is SGHTA, CDR2 FQGNSA, per germline. The CDR3 covers 14 residues. V dropped 10 bases and J dropped 4; count of bases not matched to a gene: 6. Here the CDR3 reads CATSRDRGPDTQYF. Here the CDR3 DNA reads TGTGCCACAAGCCGGGACAGGGGGCCAGATACGCAGTATTTT.

V gene TRBV7-9 combines with J gene TRBJ1-5; TRBD1 is a possible D gene (5 bases). The germline V gene has CDR1 SEHNR and CDR2 FQNEAQ (reference sequence). The CDR3 has 14 amino acids. V was clipped by 5 bases and J by 5 bases, with 13 bases between them. In nucleotides, the CDR3 is TGTGCCAGCAGCGCGGGGGGGTTCGATCAGCCCCAGCATTTT. It yields the protein CASSAGGFDQPQHF.

The CDR3 nucleotides are TGTGCCAGCAGTCTCCTCAGGGTGTATGGCTACACCTTC. As protein: CASSLLRVYGYTF. J is TRBJ1-2 and V is TRBV28, with a tentative D call TRBD1 (5 bases). The CDR3 loop spans 13 amino acids. The germline gives CDR1 MDHEN, CDR2 SYDVKM. The V end lost 5 bases, the J end lost 5 bases, and 12 bases lay between the germline ends.

V gene TRBV9 combines with J gene TRBJ2-1, with TRBD1 matching over 8 bases. V was clipped by 2 bases and J by 6 bases; unmatched bases: 7. CDR1 is SGDLS, CDR2 YYNGEE, per germline. This CDR3 comprises 15 residues. For the CDR3, the DNA is TGTGCCAGCAGCGTCGGACAGGGTTGGGGCAATGAGCAGTTCTTC. Its translation is CASSVGQGWGNEQFF.

This clone showed up just a few times. The chain recombines TRBV6-6 with TRBJ2-7; D remains unclear. V lost 8 bases, J lost 3 bases, and 8 bases lay in between. Per the germline V gene, CDR1 is MNHNY and CDR2 is SVGAGI (reference sequence). The CDR3 extends over 11 amino acids. The CDR3: CASGPLYEQYF. CDR3 nucleotide sequence: TGTGCCAGCGGGCCCCTCTACGAGCAGTACTTC.

J is TRBJ1-2 and V is TRBV11-2; unclear D gene. The CDR3 is made up of 15 amino acids. Trimming left V 1 base short and J 2 bases short, with 11 bases between. From germline, CDR1 is SGHAT and CDR2 FQNNGV. The CDR3 DNA follows: TGTGCCAGCAGCTTAGTAGGCACCGGGAACTATGGCTACACCTTC. It codes for CASSLVGTGNYGYTF.

This chain joins TRBV5-6 and TRBJ2-7; 8 bases fit TRBD1. CDR1 SGHDT and CDR2 YYEEEE come from the germline V gene. Trimming took 3 bases from V and 0 from J; bases not matched to a gene: 5. This CDR3 is built from 15 residues. This chain's CDR3 is CASSSGGYSSYEQYF. CDR3 nucleotide sequence: TGTGCCAGCAGCTCAGGGGGCTATTCCTCCTACGAGCAGTACTTC.

This rearrangement joins TRBV5-1 to TRBJ2-1, with TRBD2 matching 10 bases. V shed 5 bases and J 10 bases; nucleotides not matched to a gene: 9. Per germline, CDR1 SGHRS and CDR2 YFSETQ. This CDR3 contains 14 residues. For the CDR3, the DNA is TGCGCCAGCAGACCTGGGACTAGCGACGCCGAGCAGTTCTTC. Translation: CASRPGTSDAEQFF. The full variable domain, its missing parts supplied by reference TRBV5-1 and TRBJ2-1, is KAGVTQTPRYLIKTRGQQVTLSCSPISGHRSVSWYQQTPGQGLQFLFEYFSETQRNKGNFPGRFSGRQFSNSRSEMNVSTLELGDSALYLCASRPGTSDAEQFFGPGTRLTVL.

This chain uses TRBV10-3 with TRBJ1-2; D unclear. The CDR3 is 12 amino acids. Per the germline V gene, CDR1 is ENHRY and CDR2 is SYGVKD. Trimming left V 5 bases short and J 0 bases short, with 4 bases between. The CDR3 DNA reads as TGTGCCATCAGTTCAGCTAACTATGGCTACACCTTC. Residues: CAISSANYGYTF.

The genes are TRBV9 and TRBJ2-2; TRBD1 is a possible D gene (6 bases). Germline CDR1 and CDR2: SGDLS and YYNGEE. The CDR3 length is 16 residues. The V end was cut by 4 bases, the J end by 2 bases, with 15 bases between. In nucleotides, the CDR3 is TGTGCCAGCAGCCCCCCCCGGGACAAAAACACCGGGGAGCTGTTTTTT. Translating it yields CASSPPRDKNTGELFF.

V is TRBV7-6 and J is TRBJ2-7; TRBD2 agrees at 9 bases. The trim removed 4 bases at V and 3 bases at J, leaving 7 bases unmatched. This CDR3 comprises 15 residues. Germline V gene data show CDR1 as SGHVS and CDR2 as FNYEAQ. The CDR3 loop is CASSSLAGPFYEQYF. CDR3 in DNA: TGTGCCAGCAGCTCGCTAGCGGGACCCTTCTACGAGCAGTACTTC. Full variable domain (remainder filled in from reference TRBV7-6 and TRBJ2-7): GAGVSQSPRYKVTKRGQDVALRCDPISGHVSLYWYRQALGQGPEFLTYFNYEAQQDKSGLPNDRFSAERPEGSISTLTIQRTEQRDSAMYRCASSSLAGPFYEQYFGPGTRLTVT.

This clone was seen a few times. CDR3 DNA: TGTGCCAGCAGTCCACCGGGACAGGGGTTAAATGGCTACACCTTC. Protein product: CASSPPGQGLNGYTF. This chain joins TRBV28 and TRBJ1-2; TRBD1 agrees at 10 bases. This CDR3 is built from 15 residues. CDR1 MDHEN and CDR2 SYDVKM come from the germline V gene. J was trimmed by 6 bases and V by 5 bases; bases with no gene match: 9.

V gene TRBV4-3 combines with J gene TRBJ2-3; no definite D call. With 1 base removed from V and 0 bases from J, the gap between germline ends came to 8 bases. The CDR3 length is 15 residues. Germline assignment: CDR1 LGHNA and CDR2 YSLEER. The CDR3 DNA reads TGCGCCAGCAGCCAAGCCACCACTAGCACAGATACGCAGTATTTT. It is translated as CASSQATTSTDTQYF.